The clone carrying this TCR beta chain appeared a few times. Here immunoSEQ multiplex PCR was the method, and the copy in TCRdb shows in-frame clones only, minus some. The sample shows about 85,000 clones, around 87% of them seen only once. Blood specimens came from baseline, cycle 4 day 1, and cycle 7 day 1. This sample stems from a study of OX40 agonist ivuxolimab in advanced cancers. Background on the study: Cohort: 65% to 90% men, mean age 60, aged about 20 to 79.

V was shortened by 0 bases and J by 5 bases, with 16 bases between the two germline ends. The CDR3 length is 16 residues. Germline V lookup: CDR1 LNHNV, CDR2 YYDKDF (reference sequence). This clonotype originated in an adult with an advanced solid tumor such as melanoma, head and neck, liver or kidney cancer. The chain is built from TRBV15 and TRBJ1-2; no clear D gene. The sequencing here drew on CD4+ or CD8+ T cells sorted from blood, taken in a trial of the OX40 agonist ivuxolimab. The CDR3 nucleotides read TGTGCCACCAGCAGAGACAGCCGCGCAATCAAATATGGCTACACCTTC. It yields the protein CATSRDSRAIKYGYTF.